The next 3 T cell receptor beta chains were all read from a single sample in a study of Ad26.COV2.S vaccination and SARS-CoV-2 variants. Produced via immunoSEQ multiplex PCR; TCRdb's table is partial and in-frame only. The sample carries some 370,000 clones, 83% recorded once. Treatment reported: over 15 received Ad26.COV2.S at low or high dose, single or two shots; 5 received placebo; per-sample allocation not given. Following the first vaccine or placebo injection, samples were taken on day 63. This specimen consisted of peripheral blood, obtained in a trial of Ad26.COV2.S vaccine versus placebo. The receptors were sampled from a person between 18 and 60 years old who received the Ad26.COV2.S COVID-19 vaccine or a placebo.

V and J are TRBV9 and TRBJ1-2; D remains ambiguous. Trimming cost V 3 bases and J 3 bases, with 6 bases left between them. The germline V gene encodes CDR1 SGDLS and CDR2 YYNGEE. The CDR3 has 12 amino acids. CDR3 DNA sequence: TGTGCCAGCAGCGACCCCTACTATGGCTACACCTTC. Residues: CASSDPYYGYTF.

This sequence joins TRBV3-1 (or the pseudogene TRBV3-2) and TRBJ2-3; 11 nucleotides line up with TRBD2. CDR1 is LGHDT, CDR2 YNNKEL, per germline (reference sequence). With 3 bases clipped from V and 5 bases from J, the junction kept 4 bases outside the gene matches. CDR3 size: 15 residues. As DNA, the CDR3 is TGTGCCAGCAGCCAGACTAGCGGGGCAAGAGATACGCAGTATTTT. Amino acid sequence: CASSQTSGARDTQYF.

V and J are TRBV18 and TRBJ1-3; 8 bases are a match to TRBD1. The CDR3 loop spans 12 amino acids. With V trimmed by 6 bases and J by 8 bases, 3 bases remained unmatched. The V gene's germline CDR1 is KGHSH and CDR2 LQKENI. CDR3 loop: CASSQQGDTIYF. The CDR3 DNA is TGTGCCAGCTCCCAACAGGGGGACACCATATATTTT.